Following are 2 T cell receptor beta chains from one sample sequenced in a study of blood T cell repertoires in COVID-19 (dated by TCRdb to 2018 to 2021). Library prep was done by the immunoSEQ multiplex PCR assay. TCRdb retrieved this table from immuneACCESS and kept in-frame rearrangements only. Not all clones are present; in checked studies, unresolved V genes account for under half, and no reason is known for the remainder. This sample comprises roughly 300,000 clones, around 90% of them detected only once. Together, the top ten hold approximately 7.5% of the sample. The sample taken for sequencing was peripheral blood. The receptors come from a woman aged 25 to 39 with COVID-19, enrolled during active disease.

The chain couples TRBV9 to TRBJ2-7; 11 bases are a match to TRBD2. The V and J ends lost 0 bases and 6 bases, in that order; junction bases with no gene match: 5. This CDR3 is 15 amino acids long. CDR1 and CDR2 (germline): SGDLS, YYNGEE. CDR3 coding DNA: TGTGCCAGCAGCGTAGAACCTAGCGGGAGGTCCGAGCAGTACTTC. Translation: CASSVEPSGRSEQYF.

The rearrangement joins TRBV2 to TRBJ2-1; 7 bases match TRBD1. Germline V lookup: CDR1 SNHLY, CDR2 FYNNEI. V shed 3 bases and J 6 bases; nucleotides not matched to a gene: 2. The CDR3 is 13 residues long. CDR3 bases: TGTGCCAGCAGTGAGGGACAGCCCAATGAGCAGTTCTTC. Translating gives CASSEGQPNEQFF.